The rows below give T cell receptor beta chains drawn from one sample of a study of blood T cells in healthy people across ages. One entry per CDR3 protein results from TCRdb running MiXCR on the 5' RACE reads. This sample yields hundreds of thousands of distinct CDR3 sequences, of which under 80% are seen a single time; 25% to 30% belongs to the top ten. Specimen: blood. Source of these receptors: a man aged 30-40 years in good health. Each CDR3 is given with its conserved first and last residue. Each record gives: CDR3 length, D gene, clone size, J gene, V gene, CDR3 protein, CDR3 DNA. A D gene is named only where the DNA matches it firmly. Clone size is shown for a subset of rows, as once, few, many or a class of expanded clone.

14,.,.,TRBJ1-1,TRBV29-1,CSVFYRALNTEAFF,TGCAGCGTCTTCTATAGGGCTTTGAACACTGAAGCTTTCTTT
15,TRBD1,.,TRBJ2-7,TRBV25-1,CASSEPGTAAYEQYF,TGTGCCAGCAGTGAACCAGGGACAGCGGCTTACGAGCAGTACTTC
14,TRBD2,.,TRBJ2-1,TRBV7-2,CASTLAGGPNEQFF,TGTGCCAGCACCCTAGCGGGGGGGCCGAATGAGCAGTTCTTC
13,.,few,TRBJ2-3,TRBV27,CASRTGWDGAQYF,TGTGCCAGCCGTACCGGATGGGACGGAGCGCAGTATTTT
14,.,few,TRBJ2-4,TRBV7-2,CASSPWGDGNIQYF,TGTGCCAGCAGCCCGTGGGGGGACGGGAACATTCAGTACTTC
14,.,.,TRBJ2-3,TRBV6-5,CASSYGATTDTQYF,TGTGCCAGCAGTTACGGGGCCACCACAGATACGCAGTATTTT
16,TRBD2,few,TRBJ2-3,TRBV5-1,CASHNYGGGDPDTQYF,TGCGCCAGCCACAACTACGGCGGGGGGGACCCAGATACGCAGTATTTT
15,.,.,TRBJ2-7,TRBV5-1,CASSPGTQVSYEQYF,TGCGCCAGCAGCCCCGGGACACAAGTCTCCTACGAGCAGTACTTC
16,.,.,TRBJ2-1,TRBV5-4,CASSLGGYSSYNEQFF,TGTGCCAGCAGCTTAGGTGGCTACAGCTCCTACAATGAGCAGTTCTTC
15,.,.,TRBJ2-4,TRBV6-1,CASMGGEGAKNIQYF,TGTGCCAGCATGGGCGGGGAAGGGGCCAAAAACATTCAGTACTTC
14,TRBD1,.,TRBJ2-7,TRBV28,CASSEEQFRDREYF,TGTGCCAGCAGTGAGGAGCAATTCCGGGACAGGGAGTACTTC
16,TRBD2,.,TRBJ2-5,TRBV20-1,CSARPASGGTTETQYF,TGCAGTGCTAGACCGGCAAGCGGGGGCACCACCGAGACCCAGTACTTC
15,TRBD2,few,TRBJ2-1,TRBV6-4,CASSDTSGGADEQFF,TGTGCCAGCAGTGACACTAGCGGGGGGGCGGATGAGCAGTTCTTC
15,.,many,TRBJ2-1,TRBV7-2,CASSLHGGYNNEQFF,TGTGCCAGCAGCCTCCATGGGGGATATAACAATGAGCAGTTCTTC
14,.,.,TRBJ2-3,TRBV7-2,CASSRDFVTDTQYF,TGTGCCAGCAGCCGCGATTTTGTCACAGATACGCAGTATTTT
15,.,few,TRBJ2-1,TRBV6-2/TRBV6-3,CASSFQGEVYNEQFF,TGTGCCAGCAGCTTCCAGGGGGAGGTCTACAATGAGCAGTTCTTC
13,TRBD2,.,TRBJ2-4,TRBV20-1,CSAEPGGKNIQYF,TGCAGTGCAGAACCGGGGGGGAAAAACATTCAGTACTTC
18,TRBD2,.,TRBJ2-2,TRBV10-3,CAIGTSGGVVRNTGELFF,TGTGCCATCGGGACTAGCGGGGGGGTAGTGAGAAACACCGGGGAGCTGTTTTTT
13,.,few,TRBJ2-7,TRBV28,CASSLGYVSEQYF,TGTGCCAGCAGTTTAGGGTACGTCTCCGAGCAGTACTTC
14,.,many,TRBJ2-3,TRBV13,CASSLGLNTDTQYF,TGTGCCAGCAGCTTAGGTCTAAACACAGATACGCAGTATTTT
15,.,.,TRBJ2-3,TRBV27,CASSYTAAQTDTQYF,TGTGCCAGCAGTTACACGGCGGCTCAAACAGATACGCAGTATTTT
16,.,.,TRBJ1-6,TRBV4-3,CASSQDPLPDNSPLHF,TGCGCCAGCAGCCAAGATCCTTTGCCAGATAATTCACCCCTCCACTTT
15,TRBD1,.,TRBJ1-2,TRBV12-3/TRBV12-4,CASRRSQGARNGYTF,TGTGCCAGCAGGCGCTCGCAGGGGGCTAGGAATGGCTACACCTTC
15,.,.,TRBJ2-5,TRBV18,CASSPAGTPQETQYF,TGTGCCAGCTCACCAGCCGGGACACCCCAAGAGACCCAGTACTTC
14,.,.,TRBJ1-2,TRBV3-1,CASSHSNSSYGYTF,TGTGCCAGCAGCCACTCGAATAGTTCCTATGGCTACACCTTC
15,.,.,TRBJ2-7,TRBV27,CASSLWVGSYNEQYF,TGTGCCAGCAGTTTGTGGGTGGGATCCTACAATGAGCAGTACTTC
16,.,once,TRBJ2-3,TRBV21-1,CASNYEVEGMTDTQYF,TGTGCCAGCAATTACGAAGTGGAGGGAATGACAGATACGCAGTATTTT
15,.,.,TRBJ2-6,TRBV27,CASSLMGVGANVLTF,TGTGCCAGCAGTTTGATGGGAGTTGGGGCCAACGTCCTGACTTTC
17,.,.,TRBJ2-3,TRBV7-8,CASSPLHSAPSPDTQYF,TGTGCCAGCAGCCCCCTTCATTCAGCTCCCTCGCCAGATACGCAGTATTTT
14,.,.,TRBJ2-6,TRBV3-1,CASSQDRGSNVLTF,TGTGCCAGCAGCCAAGATCGGGGGAGCAACGTCCTGACTTTC
13,.,.,TRBJ1-2,TRBV6-1,CASRVSENYGYTF,TGTGCCAGCAGAGTCTCCGAAAACTATGGCTACACCTTC
15,.,.,TRBJ2-1,TRBV7-9,CASSLNRGLGDEQFF,TGTGCCAGCAGCTTAAACCGGGGCCTTGGGGATGAGCAGTTCTTC